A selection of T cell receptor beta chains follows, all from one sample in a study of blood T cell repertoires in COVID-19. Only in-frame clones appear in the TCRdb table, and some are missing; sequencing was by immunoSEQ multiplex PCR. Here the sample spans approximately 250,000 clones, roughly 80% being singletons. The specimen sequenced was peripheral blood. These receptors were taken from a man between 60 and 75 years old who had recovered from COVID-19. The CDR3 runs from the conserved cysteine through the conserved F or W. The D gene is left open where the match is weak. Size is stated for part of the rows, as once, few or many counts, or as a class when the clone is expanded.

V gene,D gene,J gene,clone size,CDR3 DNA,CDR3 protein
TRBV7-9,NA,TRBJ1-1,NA,TGTGCCAGCAGCGGGACTTCCGATGCAGCTTTCTTT,CASSGTSDAAFF
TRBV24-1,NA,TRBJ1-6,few,TGTGCCACCAGTGATCCCTTGGCACCTAGCTCCTATAATTCACCCCTCCACTTT,CATSDPLAPSSYNSPLHF
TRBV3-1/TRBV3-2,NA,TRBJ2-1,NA,TGTGCCAGCAGCCAAGACGAGAATGAGCAGTTCTTC,CASSQDENEQFF
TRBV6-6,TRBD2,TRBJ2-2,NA,TGTGCCAGCACTCCTAGTGGGGGGGCGAACACCGGGGAGCTGTTTTTT,CASTPSGGANTGELFF
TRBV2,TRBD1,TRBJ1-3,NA,TGTGCCAGCCTGGGACAGCCTCATTCCTCTGGAAACACCATATATTTT,CASLGQPHSSGNTIYF
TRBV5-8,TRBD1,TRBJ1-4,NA,TGTGCCAGCAGGCCAGGGACAGCTATCGGGACAACTAATGAAAAACTGTTTTTT,CASRPGTAIGTTNEKLFF
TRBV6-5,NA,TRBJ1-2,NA,TGTGCCAGCAGTTACTCGGCTGCCGGGGGGGACTATGGCTACACCTTC,CASSYSAAGGDYGYTF
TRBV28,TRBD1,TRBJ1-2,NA,TGTGCCAGCAGTTTACAAGACAGGGCCACTGCCACCTTC,CASSLQDRATATF
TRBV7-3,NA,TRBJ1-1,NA,TGTGCCAGCAGCGCCGGGAAGACCACTGAAGCTTTCTTT,CASSAGKTTEAFF
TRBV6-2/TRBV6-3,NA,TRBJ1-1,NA,TGTGCCAGCAGTTCCGAGGACAAGAACACTGAAGCTTTCTTT,CASSSEDKNTEAFF
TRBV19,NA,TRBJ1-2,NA,TGTGCCAGTAGTCCCCCCCTGTGGGGGCAGAACTATGGCTACACCTTC,CASSPPLWGQNYGYTF
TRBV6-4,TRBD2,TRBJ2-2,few,TGTGCCAGCAGTGCCTCGGGGGAGGGAGCCACCGGGGAGCTGTTTTTT,CASSASGEGATGELFF
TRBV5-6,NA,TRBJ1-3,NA,TGTGCCAGCAGCTTCTTAACAGGAGGGATGAGCTCTGGAAACACCATATATTTT,CASSFLTGGMSSGNTIYF
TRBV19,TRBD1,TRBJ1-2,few,TGTGCCAGTAGTATAACCGGGACAGCGCCCCTTAACTATGGCTACACCTTC,CASSITGTAPLNYGYTF
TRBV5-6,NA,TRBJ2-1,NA,TGTGCCAGCAGCTTTGAGATAAGCTCCTACAATGAGCAGTTCTTC,CASSFEISSYNEQFF
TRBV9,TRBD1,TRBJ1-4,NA,TGTGCCAGCAGCGAAGGGGGCGCGGAAACTAATGAAAAACTGTTTTTT,CASSEGGAETNEKLFF
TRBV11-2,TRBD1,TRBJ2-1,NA,TGTGCCAGCAGCTACGTTGGGACAGGGTTCAATGAGCAGTTCTTC,CASSYVGTGFNEQFF
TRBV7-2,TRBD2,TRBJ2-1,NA,TGTGCCAGCAGCTTAAGGCTAGCGGGGGACAATGAGCAGTTCTTC,CASSLRLAGDNEQFF
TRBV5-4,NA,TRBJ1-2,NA,TGTGCCAGCAGCTTGGCCGGGGTTGAGGGATCCCATGGCTACACCTTC,CASSLAGVEGSHGYTF
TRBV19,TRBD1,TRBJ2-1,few,TGTGCCAGTAGTATCCCCGGACAGGGTAAAAACAATGAGCAGTTCTTC,CASSIPGQGKNNEQFF
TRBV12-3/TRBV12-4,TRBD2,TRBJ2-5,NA,TGTGCCAGCAGTTCTCTAGCGGAGTGGACCCAGTACTTC,CASSSLAEWTQYF
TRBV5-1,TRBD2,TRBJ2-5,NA,TGCGCCAGCAGCCCCGTGACTAGCGGGAGAGAAAGGGACGTGACCCAGTACTTC,CASSPVTSGRERDVTQYF
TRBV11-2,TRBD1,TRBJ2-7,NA,TGTGCCAGCAGCTTAGATTTAGCAGGGGGAAGCTCCTACGAGCAGTACTTC,CASSLDLAGGSSYEQYF
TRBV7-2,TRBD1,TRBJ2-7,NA,TGTGCCAGCAGCTGGACCCGGGACAGATACTACGAGCAGTACTTC,CASSWTRDRYYEQYF
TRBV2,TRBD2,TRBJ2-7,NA,TGTGCCAGTGGGCGGGGGGAGCAGTACTTC,CASGRGEQYF
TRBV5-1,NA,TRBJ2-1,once,TGCGCCAGCAGCTTGGCCCCCGGGGAGCAGTTCTTC,CASSLAPGEQFF
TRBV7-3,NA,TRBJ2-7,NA,TGTGCCAGCAGCTTAAACCGGGAACGAGCCTACGAGCAGTACTTC,CASSLNRERAYEQYF
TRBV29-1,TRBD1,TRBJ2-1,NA,TGCAGCGTGAGGGTGAATACCCCGAGACAGGGGGCGACCTACAATGAGCAGTTCTTC,CSVRVNTPRQGATYNEQFF
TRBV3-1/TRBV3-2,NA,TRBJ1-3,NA,TGTGCCAGCAGTGGGAGCCGGGGTCCCTCTGGAAACACCATATATTTT,CASSGSRGPSGNTIYF
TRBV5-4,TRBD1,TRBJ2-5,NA,TGTGCCAGCAGCGTGGCGGGACAGGGTCGACAGACCCAGTACTTC,CASSVAGQGRQTQYF
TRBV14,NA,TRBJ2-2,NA,TGTGCCAGCAGCCAAGTTGTCGCCGGGGAGCTGTTTTTT,CASSQVVAGELFF
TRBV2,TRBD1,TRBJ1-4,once,TGTGCCAGCAGTGAAGTCCGAACACAGGGGGAAAAACTGTTTTTT,CASSEVRTQGEKLFF
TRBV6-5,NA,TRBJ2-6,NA,TGTGCCAGCAGGTCCGGGGGCTCTGGGGCCAACGTCCTGACTTTC,CASRSGGSGANVLTF
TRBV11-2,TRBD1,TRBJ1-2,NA,TGTGCCAGCAGCTCACAGGGTAGGGGGCAAGGCTATGGCTACACCTTC,CASSSQGRGQGYGYTF
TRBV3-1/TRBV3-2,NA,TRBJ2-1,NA,TGTGCCAGCAGCCAAGTCGCCAGGCTGTCCTACAATGAGCAGTTCTTC,CASSQVARLSYNEQFF